Listed below are T cell receptor beta chains from one sample, sequenced in a study of CD8 T cells in ankylosing spondylitis. TCRdb re-called the 5' RACE reads with MiXCR, one entry per CDR3 protein. The table includes about 230,000 distinct CDR3 sequences, 8% to 10% detected once. Sequencing input: blood, either unsorted or a sorted T cell fraction (not recorded which). The receptor source for this set is a female donor with ankylosing spondylitis or in good health (not recorded which). Both conserved end residues are part of each CDR3. D genes are given only for firm matches. Clone size appears in some rows only: once, few, many, or a class for an expanded clone.

v_call	clone_size	j_call	d_call	cdr3_nt	cdr3_aa
TRBV3-1	NA	TRBJ1-1	TRBD1	TGTGCCAGCAGCCAAGAAAGAACAGGGGGGAACACTGAAGCTTTCTTT	CASSQERTGGNTEAFF
TRBV11-2	many	TRBJ1-1	NA	TGTGCCAGCAGCCCCTTCTCCGCGGAGTACACTGAAGCTTTCTTT	CASSPFSAEYTEAFF
TRBV7-2	NA	TRBJ2-7	TRBD2	TGTGCCAGCAGCGCGCTAGCGGGAGGGCCCAACGAGCAGTACTTC	CASSALAGGPNEQYF
TRBV7-2	many	TRBJ1-1	NA	TGTGCCAGCAGCTTATCCCAGGTCACTGAAGCTTTCTTT	CASSLSQVTEAFF
TRBV7-9	NA	TRBJ1-1	NA	TGTGCCAGCAGATCAGGGGAGGCTGAAGCTTTCTTT	CASRSGEAEAFF
TRBV12-5	many	TRBJ2-1	TRBD2	TGTGCTAGTGGTCTCCAAGCGGGACGGTTCTTC	CASGLQAGRFF
TRBV6-5	many	TRBJ2-1	NA	TGTGCCAGCAGTTACGTGGGGGGCAATGAGCAGTTCTTC	CASSYVGGNEQFF
TRBV7-3	few	TRBJ1-4	NA	TGTGCCAGCAGGGAAGAGACAACTAATGAAAAACTGTTTTTT	CASREETTNEKLFF
TRBV7-2	NA	TRBJ2-1	NA	TGTGCCAGCAGCTGGCTGACGTACAATGAGCAGTTCTTC	CASSWLTYNEQFF
TRBV20-1	NA	TRBJ2-1	TRBD1	TGCAGTGCCCCCCCGGGACAGGGGACCCCTTTTTCCTACAATGAGCAGTTCTTC	CSAPPGQGTPFSYNEQFF
TRBV7-8	many	TRBJ2-7	TRBD2	TGTGCCAGCAGCTTAAGGGGCGGGAGGGACGAGCAGTACTTC	CASSLRGGRDEQYF
TRBV29-1	many	TRBJ1-1	TRBD1	TGCAGCGTTGTTGGGGGACAGGGCAACACTGAAGCTTTCTTT	CSVVGGQGNTEAFF
TRBV7-2	few	TRBJ2-7	NA	TGTGCCAGCAGCTTAAGAAGGGTCGGCTACGAGCAGTACTTC	CASSLRRVGYEQYF
TRBV4-1	many	TRBJ1-1	NA	TGCGCCAGCAGCCAGGGCGGGTACATGAACACTGAAGCTTTCTTT	CASSQGGYMNTEAFF
TRBV7-2	NA	TRBJ2-6	TRBD1	TGTGCCAGCAGCTTATACCGGGACAGGGGCATTCTCGGGGGGGCCAACGTCCTGACTTTC	CASSLYRDRGILGGANVLTF
TRBV27	many	TRBJ2-7	TRBD1	TGTGCCAGCAGCAGGGGACAGTTGCCCTACGAGCAGTACTTC	CASSRGQLPYEQYF
TRBV7-2	many	TRBJ1-1	NA	TGTGCCAGCAGCACCCGGGGAGGGAACACTGAAGCTTTCTTT	CASSTRGGNTEAFF
TRBV15	many	TRBJ2-2	NA	TGTGCCACCAGCAGAGACAAAGAGGTCACCGGGGAGCTGTTTTTT	CATSRDKEVTGELFF
TRBV6-5	many	TRBJ2-1	NA	TGTGCCAGCAGTTATTACGGGAGCTCCTACAATGAGCAGTTCTTC	CASSYYGSSYNEQFF